The 6 T cell receptor beta chains below come from one sample, sequenced in a study of cytomegalovirus exposure and HLA in healthy donors. The primer mix had 60 Vbeta and 13 Jbeta primers. Sequenced by immunoSEQ multiplex PCR; TCRdb stores in-frame clones only, minus some. This listing includes approximately 140,000 clones. The sequenced sample was PBMCs. The receptors were gathered from a woman aged 45-60 years in good health and CMV-seronegative.

The chain recombines TRBV5-1 with TRBJ1-4; TRBD1 matches 10 bases. The V and J ends lost 0 bases and 7 bases, in that order; junction bases with no gene match: 3. CDR3 length: 15 amino acids. Germline CDR1 SGHRS, CDR2 YFSETQ. The CDR3 DNA follows: TGCGCCAGCAGCTTGGCCGGGACAGGGGCTGAAAAACTGTTTTTT. Protein sequence: CASSLAGTGAEKLFF.

The chain is built from TRBV5-6 and TRBJ1-2; 8 bases align to TRBD1. The CDR3 totals 14 residues. V lost 0 bases and J lost 8; bases outside the gene matches: 6. Germline values: CDR1 SGHDT, CDR2 YYEEEE. The DNA for the CDR3 is TGTGCCAGCAGCTTGGCGGACAGGGCGAAAGGCTACACCTTC. Encoded protein: CASSLADRAKGYTF.

J is TRBJ1-3 and V is TRBV19; D is uncertain. V lost 6 bases and J 1 base, leaving 13 bases between the germline ends. There are 15 residues in the CDR3. CDR1 LNHDA and CDR2 SQIVND come from the germline V gene (reference sequence). In nucleotides, the CDR3 is TGTGCCAGTAGCCCCCTAGTAGGATCTGGAAACACCATATATTTT. Translation: CASSPLVGSGNTIYF.

The chain combines TRBV28 with TRBJ2-3; weak D call: TRBD2 (6 bases). The CDR3 runs to 17 residues. V was shortened by 7 bases and J by 3 bases, with 23 bases between the two germline ends. Germline loops: CDR1 MDHEN, CDR2 SYDVKM. The CDR3 sequence: CASMASSGGWGTDTQYF. The CDR3 DNA follows: TGTGCCAGCATGGCGAGTAGCGGTGGATGGGGAACAGATACGCAGTATTTT.

The V gene is TRBV4-2, the J gene TRBJ2-7; no clear D gene. The CDR3 has 16 residues. Germline values: CDR1 LGHNA, CDR2 YNFKEQ. Trimming stripped 0 bases from V and 1 base from J, with 13 bases between. This CDR3 reads CASSQEPGMMSYEQYF. In DNA form, the CDR3 reads TGTGCCAGCAGCCAAGAGCCAGGAATGATGTCCTACGAGCAGTACTTC.

The chain combines TRBV6-1 with TRBJ2-7; D unresolved. Trimming shortened V by 1 base and J by 3 bases, and 7 bases separated the two germline ends. This CDR3 is 13 amino acids long. Germline assignment: CDR1 MNHNS and CDR2 SASEGT. The CDR3 DNA sequence: TGTGCCAGCAGTGAAGACACAGACTACGAGCAGTACTTC. Its protein product is CASSEDTDYEQYF.